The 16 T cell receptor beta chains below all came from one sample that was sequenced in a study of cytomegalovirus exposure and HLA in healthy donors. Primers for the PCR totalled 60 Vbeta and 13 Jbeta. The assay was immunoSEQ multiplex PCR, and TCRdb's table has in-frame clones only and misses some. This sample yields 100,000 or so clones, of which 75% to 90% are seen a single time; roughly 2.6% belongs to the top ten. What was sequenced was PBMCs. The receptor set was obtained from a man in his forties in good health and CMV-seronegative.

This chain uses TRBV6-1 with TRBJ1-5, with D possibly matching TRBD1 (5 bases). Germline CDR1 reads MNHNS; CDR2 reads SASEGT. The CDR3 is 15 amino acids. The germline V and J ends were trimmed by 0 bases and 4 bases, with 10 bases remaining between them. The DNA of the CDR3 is TGTGCCAGCAGTGAAGCGCGCCAGGGAAATCAGCCCCAGCATTTT. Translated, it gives CASSEARQGNQPQHF.

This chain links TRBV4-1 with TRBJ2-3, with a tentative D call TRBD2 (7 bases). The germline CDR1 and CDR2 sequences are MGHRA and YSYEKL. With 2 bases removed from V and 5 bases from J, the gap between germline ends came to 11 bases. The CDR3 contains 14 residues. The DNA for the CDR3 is TGCGCCAGCAGCCAAAGGGGGGGCAAAGATACGCAGTATTTT. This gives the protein CASSQRGGKDTQYF.

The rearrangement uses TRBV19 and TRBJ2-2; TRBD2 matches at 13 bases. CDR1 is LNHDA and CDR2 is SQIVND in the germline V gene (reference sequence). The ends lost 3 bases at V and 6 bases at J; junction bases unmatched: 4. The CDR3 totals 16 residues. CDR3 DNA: TGTGCCAGTAGTATCGTGGGACTAGCGGGACCCGGGGAGCTGTTTTTT. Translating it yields CASSIVGLAGPGELFF.

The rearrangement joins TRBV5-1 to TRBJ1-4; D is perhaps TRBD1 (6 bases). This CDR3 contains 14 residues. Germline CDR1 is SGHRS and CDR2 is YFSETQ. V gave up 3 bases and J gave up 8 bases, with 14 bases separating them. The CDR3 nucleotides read TGCGCCAGCAGCTGGGGGGGCACCACGGAAAAACTGTTTTTT. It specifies CASSWGGTTEKLFF.

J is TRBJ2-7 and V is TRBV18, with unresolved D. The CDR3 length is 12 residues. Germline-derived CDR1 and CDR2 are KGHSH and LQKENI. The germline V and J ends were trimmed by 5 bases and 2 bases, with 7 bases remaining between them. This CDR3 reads CASSGDPYEQYF. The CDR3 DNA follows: TGTGCCAGCTCAGGAGACCCCTACGAGCAGTACTTC.

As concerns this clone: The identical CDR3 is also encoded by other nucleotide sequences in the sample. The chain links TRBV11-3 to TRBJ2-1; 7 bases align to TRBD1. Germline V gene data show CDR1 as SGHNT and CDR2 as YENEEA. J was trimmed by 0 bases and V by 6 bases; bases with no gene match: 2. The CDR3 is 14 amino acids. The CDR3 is CASSPGGSYNEQFF. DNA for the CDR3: TGTGCCAGCAGTCCAGGGGGCTCCTACAATGAGCAGTTCTTC.

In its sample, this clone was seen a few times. DNA of the CDR3: TGTGCCAGCAGCGTTTCGGCGGGGAGCACAGATACGCAGTATTTT. Its translation: CASSVSAGSTDTQYF. The gene calls are TRBV6-4 and TRBJ2-3, with D tentatively TRBD2 (6 bases). V dropped 6 bases and J dropped 0 bases, with 13 bases sitting between them. Germline CDR1 is MRHNA and CDR2 is SNTAGT. The CDR3 sequence is 15 residues long.

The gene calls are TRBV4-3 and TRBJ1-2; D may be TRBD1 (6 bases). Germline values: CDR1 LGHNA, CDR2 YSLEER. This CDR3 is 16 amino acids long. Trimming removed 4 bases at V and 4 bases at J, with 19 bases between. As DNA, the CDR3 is TGCGCCAGCAGCCTAAACCCGGGACAAGGGTCCTATGGCTACACCTTC. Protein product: CASSLNPGQGSYGYTF.

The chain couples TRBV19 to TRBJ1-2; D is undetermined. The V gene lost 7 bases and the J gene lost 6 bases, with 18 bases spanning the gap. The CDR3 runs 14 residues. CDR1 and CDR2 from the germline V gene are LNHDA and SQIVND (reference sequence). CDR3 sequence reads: CASTPRGIRDGYTF. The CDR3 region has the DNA TGTGCCAGTACTCCTCGAGGGATACGAGATGGCTACACCTTC.

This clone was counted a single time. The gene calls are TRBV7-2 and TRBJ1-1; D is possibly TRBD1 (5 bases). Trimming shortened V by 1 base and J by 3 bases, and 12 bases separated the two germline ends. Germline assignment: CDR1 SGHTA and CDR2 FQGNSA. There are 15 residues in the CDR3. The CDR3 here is CASSLGGRVDTEAFF. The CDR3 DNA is TGTGCCAGCAGCTTAGGGGGCAGGGTAGACACTGAAGCTTTCTTT.

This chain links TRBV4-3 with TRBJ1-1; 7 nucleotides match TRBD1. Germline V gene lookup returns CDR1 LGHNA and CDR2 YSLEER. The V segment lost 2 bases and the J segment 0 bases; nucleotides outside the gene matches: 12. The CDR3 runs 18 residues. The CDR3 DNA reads TGCGCCAGCAGCCAAAACCCTCCGGGACAGTCAATGAACACTGAAGCTTTCTTT. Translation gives CASSQNPPGQSMNTEAFF.

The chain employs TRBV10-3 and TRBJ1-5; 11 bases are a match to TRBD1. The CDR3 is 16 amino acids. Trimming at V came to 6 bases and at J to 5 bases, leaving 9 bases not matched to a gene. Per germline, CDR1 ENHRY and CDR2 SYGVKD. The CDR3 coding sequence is TGTGCCATCAGCGGACAGGGGGCGAGGTTCGATCAGCCCCAGCATTTT. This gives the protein CAISGQGARFDQPQHF.

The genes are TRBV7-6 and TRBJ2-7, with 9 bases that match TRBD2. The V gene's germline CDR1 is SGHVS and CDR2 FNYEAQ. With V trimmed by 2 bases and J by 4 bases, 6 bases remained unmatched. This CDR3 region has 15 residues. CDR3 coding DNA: TGTGCCAGCAGCTTATCGGATAGCGGGGGTTACGAGCAGTACTTC. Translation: CASSLSDSGGYEQYF.

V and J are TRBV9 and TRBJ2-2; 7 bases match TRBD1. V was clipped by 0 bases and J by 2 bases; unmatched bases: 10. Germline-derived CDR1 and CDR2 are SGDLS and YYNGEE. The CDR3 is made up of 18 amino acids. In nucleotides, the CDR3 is TGTGCCAGCAGCGTAGCTCTCGGTGCAGGGGGAAACACCGGGGAGCTGTTTTTT. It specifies CASSVALGAGGNTGELFF.

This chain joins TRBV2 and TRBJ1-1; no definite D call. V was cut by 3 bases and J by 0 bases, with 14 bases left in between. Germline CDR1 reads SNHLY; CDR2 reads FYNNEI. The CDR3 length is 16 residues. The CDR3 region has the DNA TGTGCCAGCAGTGAGGAGGCAGGAATCATGAACACTGAAGCTTTCTTT. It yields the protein CASSEEAGIMNTEAFF.

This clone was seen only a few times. This chain's CDR3 is CASSSDRGYTEAFF. DNA for the CDR3: TGTGCCAGCAGTTCGGACCGAGGGTACACTGAAGCTTTCTTT. This chain joins TRBV6-1 and TRBJ1-1; no reliable D call. The CDR3 length is 14 residues. The V end was cut by 5 bases, the J end by 3 bases, with 13 bases between. From germline, CDR1 is MNHNS and CDR2 SASEGT.